This T cell receptor beta chain derives from a study of blood T cell repertoires in COVID-19. This CDR3 has 13 amino acids. Germline-derived CDR1 and CDR2 are SGHDT and YYEEEE. Trimming left V 3 bases short and J 7 bases short, with 11 bases between. Libraries were prepared by immunoSEQ multiplex PCR; TCRdb keeps only in-frame clonotypes and omits some of them. Here the sample spans 300,000 or so clones, about 90% being singletons. The receptor was derived from a woman aged 25-40 years with COVID-19, enrolled during active disease. The chain is built from TRBV5-6 and TRBJ2-1; TRBD2 might be the D (5 bases). Material for sequencing was peripheral blood. Here the CDR3 reads CASSWTRRNEQFF. For the CDR3, the DNA is TGTGCCAGCAGCTGGACGAGGAGGAATGAGCAGTTCTTC.